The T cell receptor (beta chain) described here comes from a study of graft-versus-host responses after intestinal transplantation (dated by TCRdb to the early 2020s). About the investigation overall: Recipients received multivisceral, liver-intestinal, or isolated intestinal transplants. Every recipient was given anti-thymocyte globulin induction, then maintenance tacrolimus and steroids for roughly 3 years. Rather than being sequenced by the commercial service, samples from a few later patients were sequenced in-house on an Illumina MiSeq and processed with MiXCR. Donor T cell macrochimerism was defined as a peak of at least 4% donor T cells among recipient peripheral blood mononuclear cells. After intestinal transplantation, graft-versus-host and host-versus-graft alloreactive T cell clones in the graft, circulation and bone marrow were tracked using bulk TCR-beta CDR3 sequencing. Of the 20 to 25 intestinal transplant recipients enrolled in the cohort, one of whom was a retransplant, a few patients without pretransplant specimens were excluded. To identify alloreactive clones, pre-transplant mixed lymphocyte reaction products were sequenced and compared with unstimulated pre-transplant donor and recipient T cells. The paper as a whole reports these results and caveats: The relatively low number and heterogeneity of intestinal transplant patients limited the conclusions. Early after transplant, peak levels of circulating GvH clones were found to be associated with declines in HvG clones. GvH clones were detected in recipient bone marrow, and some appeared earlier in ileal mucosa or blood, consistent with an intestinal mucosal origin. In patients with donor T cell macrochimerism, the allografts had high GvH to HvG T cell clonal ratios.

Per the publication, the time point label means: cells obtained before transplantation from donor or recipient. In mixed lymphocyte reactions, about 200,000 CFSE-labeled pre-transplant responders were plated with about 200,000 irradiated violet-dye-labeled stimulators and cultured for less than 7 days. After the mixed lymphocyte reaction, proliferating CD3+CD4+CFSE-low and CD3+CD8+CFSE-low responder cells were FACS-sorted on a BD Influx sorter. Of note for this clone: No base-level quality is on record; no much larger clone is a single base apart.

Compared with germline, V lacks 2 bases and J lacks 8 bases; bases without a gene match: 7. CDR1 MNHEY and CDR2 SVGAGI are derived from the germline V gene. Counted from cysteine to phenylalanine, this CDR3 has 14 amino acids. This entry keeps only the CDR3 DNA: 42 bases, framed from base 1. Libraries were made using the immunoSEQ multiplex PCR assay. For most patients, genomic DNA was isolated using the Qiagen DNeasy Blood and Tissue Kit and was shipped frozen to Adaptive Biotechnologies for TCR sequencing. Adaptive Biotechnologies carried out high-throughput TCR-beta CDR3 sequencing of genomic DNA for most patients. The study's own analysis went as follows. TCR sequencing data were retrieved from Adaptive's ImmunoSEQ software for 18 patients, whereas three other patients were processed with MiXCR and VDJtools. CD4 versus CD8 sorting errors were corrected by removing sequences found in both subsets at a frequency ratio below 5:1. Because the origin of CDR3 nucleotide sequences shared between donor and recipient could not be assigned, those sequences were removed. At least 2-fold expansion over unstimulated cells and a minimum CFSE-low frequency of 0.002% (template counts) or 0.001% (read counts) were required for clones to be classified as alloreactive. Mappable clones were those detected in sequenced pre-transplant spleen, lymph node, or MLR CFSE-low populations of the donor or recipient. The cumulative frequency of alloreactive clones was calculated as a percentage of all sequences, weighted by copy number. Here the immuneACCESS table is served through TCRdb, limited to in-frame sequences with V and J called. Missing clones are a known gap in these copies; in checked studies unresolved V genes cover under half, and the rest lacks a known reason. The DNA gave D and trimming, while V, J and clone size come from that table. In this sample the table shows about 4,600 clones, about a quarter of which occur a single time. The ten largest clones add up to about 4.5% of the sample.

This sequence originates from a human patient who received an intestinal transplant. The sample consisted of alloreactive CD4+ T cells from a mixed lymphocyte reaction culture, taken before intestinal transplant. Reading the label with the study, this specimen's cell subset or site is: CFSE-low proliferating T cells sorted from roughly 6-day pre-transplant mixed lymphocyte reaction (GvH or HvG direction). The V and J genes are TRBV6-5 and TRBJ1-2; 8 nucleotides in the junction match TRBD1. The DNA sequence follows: TGTGCCAGCAGTTACAAATCCGGGACAGGCGGCTACACCTTC. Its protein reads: CASSYKSGTGGYTF.